The next 21 T cell receptor beta chains were all read from a single sample in a study of T cells in tuberculosis. Cells were sorted from thawed PBMC rested overnight and stained with GMM-loaded CD1B tetramer, viability dye and anti-CD3. C32 glucose monomycolate from Rhodococcus equi was loaded onto the CD1B tetramers. Produced via immunoSEQ multiplex PCR; TCRdb's table is partial and in-frame only. The sample has about 58,000 clones, 88% seen once. Sequencing was done on a sample of CD1b-GMM tetramer-negative cells sorted from PBMCs. The source of these receptors is an adult woman with latent tuberculosis.

The chain links TRBV19 to TRBJ2-2; D unclear. This CDR3 comprises 13 residues. Germline-derived CDR1 and CDR2 are LNHDA and SQIVND (reference sequence). The V end was cut by 4 bases, the J end by 4 bases, with 7 bases between. The CDR3 DNA sequence: TGTGCCAGTAGTAGAGTTACCACCGGGGAGCTGTTTTTT. Translated: CASSRVTTGELFF. Full variable domain (missing parts from reference TRBV19 and TRBJ2-2): DGGITQSPKYLFRKEGQNVTLSCEQNLNHDAMYWYRQDPGQGLRLIYYSQIVNDFQKGDIAEGYSVSREKKESFPLTVTSAQKNPTAFYLCASSRVTTGELFFGEGSRLTVL.

This clone occurred once. The V gene is TRBV19, the J gene TRBJ1-1, with 8 bases aligning to TRBD1. This CDR3 is built from 15 residues. The V gene's germline CDR1 is LNHDA and CDR2 SQIVND (reference sequence). The ends lost 5 bases at V and 0 bases at J; junction bases unmatched: 5. Written as DNA, the CDR3 is TGTGCCAGTAGTGACAGACAGGGGTTGAACACTGAAGCTTTCTTT. It yields the protein CASSDRQGLNTEAFF.

The chain links TRBV7-2 to TRBJ2-1, with 7 bases aligning to TRBD1. In germline, CDR1 is SGHTA, CDR2 FQGNSA. The trim removed 4 bases at V and 4 bases at J, leaving 7 bases unmatched. The CDR3 covers 15 residues. CDR3 amino acids: CASSSTGTNYNEQFF. CDR3 coding DNA: TGTGCCAGCAGCTCGACAGGGACGAATTACAATGAGCAGTTCTTC. The entire variable domain, with the rest obtained from reference TRBV7-2 and TRBJ2-1, is as follows: GAGVSQSPSNKVTEKGKDVELRCDPISGHTALYWYRQSLGQGLEFLIYFQGNSAPDKSGLPSDRFSAERTGGSVSTLTIQRTQQEDSAVYLCASSSTGTNYNEQFFGPGTRLTVL.

The chain couples TRBV6-5 to TRBJ1-1; 7 nucleotides line up with TRBD1. The ends lost 6 bases at V and 3 bases at J; junction bases unmatched: 7. This CDR3 spans 14 amino acids. Germline V gene lookup returns CDR1 MNHEY and CDR2 SVGAGI. CDR3: CASSQDRLDTEAFF. The CDR3 region has the DNA TGTGCCAGCAGCCAGGACAGGTTGGACACTGAAGCTTTCTTT.

The V gene is TRBV28, the J gene TRBJ2-7; 7 bases fit TRBD2. CDR1 and CDR2 (germline): MDHEN, SYDVKM. CDR3 length equals 14 residues. V was pared by 2 bases and J by 0 bases, with 1 base of the junction left unmatched. The CDR3 region is CASSLGGSSYEQYF. The CDR3 DNA is TGTGCCAGCAGTTTAGGCGGGAGCTCCTACGAGCAGTACTTC.

V usage is TRBV9 and J usage is TRBJ1-1, with 10 bases aligning to TRBD1. The ends lost 5 bases at V and 0 bases at J; junction bases unmatched: 10. Germline-derived CDR1 and CDR2 are SGDLS and YYNGEE. The CDR3 consists of 17 residues. CDR3 protein: CASRRVTGGALNTEAFF. CDR3 bases: TGTGCCAGCAGGAGGGTGACAGGGGGCGCTTTGAACACTGAAGCTTTCTTT.

This rearrangement joins TRBV5-1 to TRBJ2-3; weak D call: TRBD2 (6 bases). Deletions cut 0 bases from V and 1 base from J, with 9 bases between. Germline lookup yields CDR1 SGHRS and CDR2 YFSETQ. This CDR3 spans 15 amino acids. This CDR3 is CASSLVGEGTDTQYF. CDR3 bases: TGCGCCAGCAGCTTGGTGGGGGAGGGCACAGATACGCAGTATTTT.

The chain recombines TRBV19 with TRBJ2-7, with 14 bases aligning to TRBD2. The length of the CDR3 is 17 residues. In germline, CDR1 is LNHDA, CDR2 SQIVND (reference sequence). With 2 bases clipped from V and 2 bases from J, the junction kept 5 bases outside the gene matches. The DNA for the CDR3 is TGTGCCAGTAGTATATTGGGACTAGCGGGAGAACCCTACGAGCAGTACTTC. Its translation is CASSILGLAGEPYEQYF.

The chain is built from TRBV7-9 and TRBJ2-3; D perhaps matches TRBD2 (5 bases). Germline V gene sequence: CDR1 SEHNR, CDR2 FQNEAQ (reference sequence). The CDR3 runs to 12 residues. V lost 4 bases and J 9 bases, leaving 11 bases between the germline ends. The CDR3 protein is CASSSPTGTQYF. The DNA of the CDR3 is TGTGCCAGCAGCTCTCCGACGGGAACGCAGTATTTT.

The chain links TRBV4-3 to TRBJ2-1, with D possibly TRBD2 on 5 matching bases. CDR1 is LGHNA, CDR2 YSLEER, per germline. V shed 0 bases and J shed 2 bases, with 14 bases lying between them. The CDR3 is 17 residues long. The CDR3 protein is CASSQDFLGVPYNEQFF. The DNA for the CDR3 is TGCGCCAGCAGCCAAGATTTCCTGGGAGTCCCCTACAATGAGCAGTTCTTC.

This chain's CDR3 is CASSYDRVIGTEAFF. CDR3 bases: TGTGCCAGCAGTTACGACAGGGTAATTGGGACTGAAGCTTTCTTT. This chain joins TRBV6-5 and TRBJ1-1, with 7 bases lining up with TRBD1. J was trimmed by 5 bases and V by 2 bases; bases with no gene match: 8. CDR3 length: 15 residues. The germline V gene encodes CDR1 MNHEY and CDR2 SVGAGI.

The CDR3 DNA is TGTGCCAGCGGTCCCGGACTAGCGGGAGCTGATACGCAGTATTTT. It codes for CASGPGLAGADTQYF. The chain has TRBV13 and TRBJ2-3; TRBD2 aligns across 13 bases. The length of the CDR3 is 15 residues. J was trimmed by 6 bases and V by 8 bases; bases with no gene match: 8. The germline CDR1 and CDR2 sequences are PRHDT and FYEKMQ (reference sequence).

The V gene is TRBV28, the J gene TRBJ2-2; 7 nucleotides match TRBD2. Germline V lookup: CDR1 MDHEN, CDR2 SYDVKM. J lost 3 bases, V lost 6 bases, and 7 bases had no gene match. This CDR3 contains 15 residues. The CDR3 reads CASRPGGVDTGELFF. CDR3 bases: TGTGCCAGCAGACCGGGAGGAGTAGACACCGGGGAGCTGTTTTTT.

Comments on this clone: Here the CDR3 omits its conserved ending phenylalanine or tryptophan, so a read error is the likely source. The gene calls are TRBV27 and TRBJ1-1; no clear D gene. V was shortened by 1 base and J by 1 base, with 4 bases between the two germline ends. The CDR3 has 13 residues. Germline V gives CDR1 MNHEY, CDR2 SMNVEV (reference sequence). The CDR3 loop is CASSLYRNTEAFS. In nucleotides, the CDR3 is TGTGCCAGCAGTTTATACAGGAACACTGAAGCTTTCTCT.

The chain uses TRBV29-1 and TRBJ2-5; D uncertain. The CDR3 loop spans 11 amino acids. Germline assignment: CDR1 SQVTM and CDR2 ANQGSEA. V was clipped by 4 bases and J by 3 bases, with 6 bases between them. The CDR3 DNA reads as TGCAGCGTTGCATCGGAAGAGACCCAGTACTTC. Its protein product is CSVASEETQYF. Looking up the rest from reference TRBV29-1 and TRBJ2-5 gives the full variable domain: SAVISQKPSRDICQRGTSLTIQCQVDSQVTMMFWYRQQPGQSLTLIATANQGSEATYESGFVIDKFPISRPNLTFSTLTVSNMSPEDSSIYLCSVASEETQYFGPGTRLLVL.

The rearrangement joins TRBV6-5 to TRBJ1-1; D is uncertain. The V end was cut by 6 bases, the J end by 3 bases, with 11 bases between. Per the germline V gene, CDR1 is MNHEY and CDR2 is SVGAGI. This CDR3 spans 13 amino acids. The CDR3 region has the DNA TGTGCCAGCAGCCATTTATCGGACACTGAAGCTTTCTTT. Its translation: CASSHLSDTEAFF.

The rearrangement uses TRBV7-6 and TRBJ1-6; D perhaps matches TRBD1 (5 bases). V lost 5 bases, J lost 0 bases, and 14 bases lay in between. CDR3 size: 17 residues. Germline V CDR1 and CDR2: SGHVS, FNYEAQ. CDR3 residues: CASSLTGPGSYNSPLHF. As DNA, the CDR3 is TGTGCCAGCAGCCTCACAGGTCCGGGCTCCTATAATTCACCCCTCCACTTT.

V and J are TRBV6-4 and TRBJ2-3; TRBD2 aligns across 10 bases. This CDR3 comprises 15 residues. Germline V gene sequence: CDR1 MRHNA, CDR2 SNTAGT. V lost 3 bases to trimming and J lost 3 bases; unmatched junction nucleotides: 3. The CDR3 coding sequence is TGTGCCAGCAGTGAATCTAGCGGGAGTACAGATACGCAGTATTTT. Its translation: CASSESSGSTDTQYF.

The genes are TRBV6-5 and TRBJ1-4; tentatively, D is TRBD1 (5 bases). V gave up 8 bases and J gave up 8 bases, with 18 bases separating them. The germline CDR1 and CDR2 sequences are MNHEY and SVGAGI. The CDR3 sequence is 14 residues long. DNA for the CDR3: TGTGCCAGCTCAGGGCCGGGGGGAAGAGAAAAACTGTTTTTT. Translation gives CASSGPGGREKLFF.

V gene TRBV6-1 combines with J gene TRBJ2-6; unclear D gene. CDR1 is MNHNS, CDR2 SASEGT, per germline. The germline V and J ends were trimmed by 3 bases and 0 bases, with 6 bases remaining between them. The CDR3 extends over 15 amino acids. CDR3 region: CASSDGDSGANVLTF. The CDR3 region has the DNA TGTGCCAGCAGTGACGGAGACTCTGGGGCCAACGTCCTGACTTTC.

The V and J genes are TRBV7-9 and TRBJ2-3; 9 bases match TRBD2. The CDR3 runs 17 residues. Per germline, CDR1 SEHNR and CDR2 FQNEAQ (reference sequence). Trimming at V came to 5 bases and at J to 1 base, leaving 10 bases not matched to a gene. The CDR3 DNA sequence: TGTGCCAGCAGCGTCCAACTAGCGGGTCCTGGCACAGATACGCAGTATTTT. It translates to CASSVQLAGPGTDTQYF.